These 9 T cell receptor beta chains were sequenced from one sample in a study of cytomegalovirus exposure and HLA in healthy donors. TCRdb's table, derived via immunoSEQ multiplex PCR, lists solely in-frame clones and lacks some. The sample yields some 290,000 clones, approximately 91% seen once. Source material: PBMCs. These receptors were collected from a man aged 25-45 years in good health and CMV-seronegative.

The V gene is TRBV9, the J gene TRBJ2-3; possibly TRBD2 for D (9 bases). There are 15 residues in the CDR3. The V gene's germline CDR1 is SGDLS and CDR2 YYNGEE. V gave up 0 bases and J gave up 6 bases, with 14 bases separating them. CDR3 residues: CASSVERGDRDTQYF. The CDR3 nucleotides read TGTGCCAGCAGCGTAGAGCGGGGGGACAGGGATACGCAGTATTTT.

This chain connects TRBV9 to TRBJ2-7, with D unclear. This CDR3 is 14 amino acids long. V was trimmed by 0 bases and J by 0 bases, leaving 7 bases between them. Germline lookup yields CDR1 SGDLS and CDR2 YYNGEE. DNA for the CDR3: TGTGCCAGCAGCGTAGACAGTTCCTCCTACGAGCAGTACTTC. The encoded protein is CASSVDSSSYEQYF.

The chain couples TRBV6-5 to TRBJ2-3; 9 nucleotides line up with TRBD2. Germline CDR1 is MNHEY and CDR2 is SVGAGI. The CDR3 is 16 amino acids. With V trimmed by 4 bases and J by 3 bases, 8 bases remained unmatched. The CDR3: CASSSSRSGGTDTQYF. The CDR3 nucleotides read TGTGCCAGCAGTTCCTCCCGGAGCGGGGGGACAGATACGCAGTATTTT.

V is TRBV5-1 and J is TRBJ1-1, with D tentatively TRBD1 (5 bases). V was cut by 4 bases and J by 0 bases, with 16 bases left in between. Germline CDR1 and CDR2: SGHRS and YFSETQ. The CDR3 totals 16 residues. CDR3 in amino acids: CASSRGAGNMNTEAFF. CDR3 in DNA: TGCGCCAGCAGCCGGGGCGCGGGGAACATGAACACTGAAGCTTTCTTT.

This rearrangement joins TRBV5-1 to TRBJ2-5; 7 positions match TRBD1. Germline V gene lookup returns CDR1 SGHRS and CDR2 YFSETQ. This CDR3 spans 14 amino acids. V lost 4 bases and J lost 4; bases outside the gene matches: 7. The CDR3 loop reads CASSPLTGLETQYF. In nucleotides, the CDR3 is TGCGCCAGCAGCCCTCTGACAGGGCTAGAGACCCAGTACTTC. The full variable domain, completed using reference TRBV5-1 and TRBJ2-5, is KAGVTQTPRYLIKTRGQQVTLSCSPISGHRSVSWYQQTPGQGLQFLFEYFSETQRNKGNFPGRFSGRQFSNSRSEMNVSTLELGDSALYLCASSPLTGLETQYFGPGTRLLVL.

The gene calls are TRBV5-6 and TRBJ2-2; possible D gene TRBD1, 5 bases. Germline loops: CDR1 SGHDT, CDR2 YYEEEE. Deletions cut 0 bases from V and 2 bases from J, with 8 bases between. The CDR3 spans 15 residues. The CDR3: CASSLGQLNTGELFF. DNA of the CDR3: TGTGCCAGCAGCTTGGGACAGTTAAACACCGGGGAGCTGTTTTTT.

In DNA, the CDR3 is TGCGCCAGCAGCAGATCAGGGACAGGCGAGCAGTACTTC. Encoded protein: CASSRSGTGEQYF. V is TRBV5-1 and J is TRBJ2-7; TRBD1 matches 8 bases. Germline V lookup: CDR1 SGHRS, CDR2 YFSETQ. The J segment lost 6 bases and the V segment lost 4 bases, leaving 6 bases of the junction unmatched. The CDR3 spans 13 residues.

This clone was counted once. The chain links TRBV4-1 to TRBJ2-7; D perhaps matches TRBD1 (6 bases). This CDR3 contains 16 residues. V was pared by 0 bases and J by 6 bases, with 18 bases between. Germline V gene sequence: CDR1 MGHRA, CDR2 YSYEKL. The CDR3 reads CASSQDGGSSPSEQYF. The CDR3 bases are TGCGCCAGCAGCCAAGATGGGGGCAGCAGTCCTTCCGAGCAGTACTTC.

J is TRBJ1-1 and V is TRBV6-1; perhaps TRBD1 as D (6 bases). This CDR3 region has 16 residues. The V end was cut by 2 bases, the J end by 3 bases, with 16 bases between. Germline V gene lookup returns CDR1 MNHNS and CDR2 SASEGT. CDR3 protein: CASSEWGGAQYTEAFF. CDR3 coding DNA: TGTGCCAGCAGTGAATGGGGGGGGGCTCAGTACACTGAAGCTTTCTTT.